The TCR beta chain described here comes from a study of T-cell memory formation after mild COVID-19. TCRdb re-derived calls from the 5' RACE reads in MiXCR, one entry per CDR3 protein. The sample contains about 130,000 distinct CDR3 sequences, approximately 15% of which appear only once. This clonotype has just a few counts. This receptor was identified in a man aged 18 to 29 who had mild COVID-19 (a few samples of this study predate the infection). Cell type and time point are not known. Input material: PBMCs or a T cell subset sorted from them (not recorded which).

CDR3 coding DNA: TGCGCCAGCAGCTTCCAACTGACAGGGGGCCAAGAGACCCAGTACTTC. Its protein is CASSFQLTGGQETQYF. J is TRBJ2-5 and V is TRBV5-1, with 9 bases that match TRBD1. Germline loops: CDR1 SGHRS, CDR2 YFSETQ. The CDR3 extends over 16 amino acids. With 2 bases clipped from V and 1 base from J, the junction kept 6 bases outside the gene matches.